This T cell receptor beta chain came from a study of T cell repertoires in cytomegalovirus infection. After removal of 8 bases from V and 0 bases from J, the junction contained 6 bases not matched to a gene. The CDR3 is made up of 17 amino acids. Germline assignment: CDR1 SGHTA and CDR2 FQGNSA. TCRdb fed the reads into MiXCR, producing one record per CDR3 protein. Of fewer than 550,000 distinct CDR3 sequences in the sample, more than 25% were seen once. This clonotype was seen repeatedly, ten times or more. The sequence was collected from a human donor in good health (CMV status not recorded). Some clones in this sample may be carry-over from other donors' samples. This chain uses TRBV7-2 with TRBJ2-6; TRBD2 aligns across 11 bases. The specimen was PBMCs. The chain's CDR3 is CASPTSGGSSGANVLTF. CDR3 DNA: TGTGCCAGCCCAACTAGCGGGGGAAGCTCTGGGGCCAACGTCCTGACTTTC.